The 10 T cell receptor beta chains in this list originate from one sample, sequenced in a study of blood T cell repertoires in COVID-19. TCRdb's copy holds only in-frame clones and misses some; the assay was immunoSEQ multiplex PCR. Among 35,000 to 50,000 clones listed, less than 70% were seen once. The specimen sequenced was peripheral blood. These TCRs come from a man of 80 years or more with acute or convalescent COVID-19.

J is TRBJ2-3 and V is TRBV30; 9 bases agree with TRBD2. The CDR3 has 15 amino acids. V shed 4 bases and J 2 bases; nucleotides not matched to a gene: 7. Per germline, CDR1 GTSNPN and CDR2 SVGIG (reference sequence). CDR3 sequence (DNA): TGTGCCTGGACTTTAGCGGGAGCCACCACAGATACGCAGTATTTT. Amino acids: CAWTLAGATTDTQYF.

CDR3 bases: TGCGCCAGCAGCTTGGTCGGCGAGCAGTACTTC. This sequence encodes CASSLVGEQYF. J is TRBJ2-7 and V is TRBV5-1; no reliable D call. Germline-derived CDR1 and CDR2 are SGHRS and YFSETQ. V lost 0 bases and J 6 bases, leaving 4 bases between the germline ends. This CDR3 has 11 residues.

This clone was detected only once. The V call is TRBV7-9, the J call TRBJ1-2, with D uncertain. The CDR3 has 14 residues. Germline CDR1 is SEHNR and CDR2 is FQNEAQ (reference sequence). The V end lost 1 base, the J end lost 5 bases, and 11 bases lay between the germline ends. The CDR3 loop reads CASSLGRVQYGYTF. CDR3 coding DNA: TGTGCCAGCAGCTTAGGGAGGGTACAGTATGGCTACACCTTC. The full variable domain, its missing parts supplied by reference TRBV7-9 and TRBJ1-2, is DTGVSQNPRHKITKRGQNVTFRCDPISEHNRLYWYRQTLGQGPEFLTYFQNEAQLEKSRLLSDRFSAERPKGSFSTLEIQRTEQGDSAMYLCASSLGRVQYGYTFGSGTRLTVV.

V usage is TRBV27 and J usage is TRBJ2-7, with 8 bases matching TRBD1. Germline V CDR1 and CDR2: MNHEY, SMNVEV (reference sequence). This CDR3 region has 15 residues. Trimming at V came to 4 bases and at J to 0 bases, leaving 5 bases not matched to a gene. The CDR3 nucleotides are TGTGCCAGCAGTTCCGGACAGGGTACCTCCTACGAGCAGTACTTC. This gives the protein CASSSGQGTSYEQYF.

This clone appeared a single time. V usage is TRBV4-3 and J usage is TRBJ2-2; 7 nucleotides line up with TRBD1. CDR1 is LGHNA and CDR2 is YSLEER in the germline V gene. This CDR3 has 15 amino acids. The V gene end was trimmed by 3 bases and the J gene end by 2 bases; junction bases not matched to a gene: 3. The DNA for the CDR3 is TGCGCCAGCAGCCAGAGGACAGGTAACACCGGGGAGCTGTTTTTT. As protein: CASSQRTGNTGELFF.

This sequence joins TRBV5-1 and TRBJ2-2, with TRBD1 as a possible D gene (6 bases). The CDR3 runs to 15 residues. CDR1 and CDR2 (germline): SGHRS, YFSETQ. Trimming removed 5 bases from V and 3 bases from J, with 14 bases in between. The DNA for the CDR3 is TGCGCCAGCAGACTAGGGGGTAGAGACACCGGGGAGCTGTTTTTT. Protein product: CASRLGGRDTGELFF.

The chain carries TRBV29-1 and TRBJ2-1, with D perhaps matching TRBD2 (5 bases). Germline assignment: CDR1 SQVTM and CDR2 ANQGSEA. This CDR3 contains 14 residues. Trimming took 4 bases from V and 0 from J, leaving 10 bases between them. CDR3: CSVGRGVSYNEQFF. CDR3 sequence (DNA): TGCAGCGTTGGTCGGGGAGTCTCCTACAATGAGCAGTTCTTC.

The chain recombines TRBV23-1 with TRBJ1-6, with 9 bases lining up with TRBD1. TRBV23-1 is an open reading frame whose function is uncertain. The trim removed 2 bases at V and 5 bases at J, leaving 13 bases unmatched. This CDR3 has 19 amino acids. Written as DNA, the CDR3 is TGCGCCAGCAGTCAAGGGGGACAGGGTGGTACTTTCGATAATTCACCCCTCCACTTT. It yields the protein CASSQGGQGGTFDNSPLHF.

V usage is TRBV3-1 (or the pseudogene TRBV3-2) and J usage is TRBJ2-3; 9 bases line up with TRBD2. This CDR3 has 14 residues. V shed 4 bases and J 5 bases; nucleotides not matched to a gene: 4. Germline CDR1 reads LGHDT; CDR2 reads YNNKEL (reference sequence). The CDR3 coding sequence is TGTGCCAGCAGCCGCTTAGCGGGGGAAGATACGCAGTATTTT. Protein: CASSRLAGEDTQYF.

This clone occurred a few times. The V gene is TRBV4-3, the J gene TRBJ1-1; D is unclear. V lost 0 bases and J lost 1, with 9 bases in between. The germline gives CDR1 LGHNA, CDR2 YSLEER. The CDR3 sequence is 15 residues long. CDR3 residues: CASSQEAGGNTEAFF. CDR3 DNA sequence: TGCGCCAGCAGCCAAGAAGCGGGTGGGAACACTGAAGCTTTCTTT.